The T cell receptor beta chain described here comes from a study of T-cell reconstitution after alpha-beta-depleted transplantation in children. During its preparation, the TCRbeta library received unique molecular identifiers. TCRdb processed the PCR reads anew with MiXCR; each CDR3 protein has one entry. Of approximately 70,000 distinct CDR3 sequences in the sample, 4.9% were seen once. In germline, CDR1 is SQVTM, CDR2 ANQGSEA. V dropped 2 bases and J dropped 3 bases, with 11 bases sitting between them. The CDR3 has 14 residues. This clonotype was detected ten times or more. This specimen was PBMCs, mostly from graft donor cells, taken 180 days after TCRalphabeta/CD19-depleted stem cell transplant. The rearrangement links TRBV29-1 to TRBJ1-5; TRBD1 is a possible D gene (5 bases). The TCR sequence derives from a boy under two years old who had a stem cell transplant for acute myeloid leukemia, so the T cells may come from the graft donor. The CDR3 sequence: CSVELGHLNQPQHF. For the CDR3, the DNA is TGCAGCGTTGAACTAGGACACCTCAATCAGCCCCAGCATTTT.